The 27 T cell receptor beta chains reported below all come from one sample, sequenced in a study of cytomegalovirus exposure and HLA in healthy donors. A multiplex PCR was run with 60 Vbeta primers and 13 Jbeta primers. Assay used: immunoSEQ multiplex PCR; TCRdb lists only in-frame clones, some missing. The sample has over 130,000 clones; 70% are singletons. Input material: PBMCs. These receptors were obtained from a woman aged 25 to 39 in good health and CMV-seronegative.

The rearrangement uses TRBV5-6 and TRBJ2-1, with TRBD2 as a possible D gene (6 bases). This CDR3 region has 13 residues. The V gene lost 0 bases and the J gene lost 10 bases, with 11 bases spanning the gap. The germline V gene has CDR1 SGHDT and CDR2 YYEEEE. Here the CDR3 reads CASSLEAGREQFF. DNA of the CDR3: TGTGCCAGCAGCTTGGAGGCAGGGAGGGAGCAGTTCTTC.

The chain links TRBV5-1 to TRBJ2-5; D is unclear. V was pared by 3 bases and J by 5 bases, with 11 bases between. Germline loops: CDR1 SGHRS, CDR2 YFSETQ. The CDR3 consists of 13 residues. The CDR3 DNA is TGCGCCAGCAGCTCCCTCCTCGGGGAGACCCAGTACTTC. Amino acid sequence: CASSSLLGETQYF.

The rearrangement uses TRBV7-9 and TRBJ2-3; perhaps TRBD1 as D (6 bases). Germline V lookup: CDR1 SEHNR, CDR2 FQNEAQ (reference sequence). The CDR3 is 16 residues long. Trimming pared 6 bases from V and 3 bases from J, leaving 19 bases between. CDR3 sequence reads: CASSSGVIGGTDTQYF. The CDR3 DNA follows: TGTGCCAGCAGTTCAGGTGTAATAGGGGGAACAGATACGCAGTATTTT.

This chain links TRBV7-9 with TRBJ1-1; D is perhaps TRBD1 (5 bases). Trimming removed 6 bases from V and 1 base from J, with 15 bases in between. The CDR3 runs 15 residues. Per the germline V gene, CDR1 is SEHNR and CDR2 is FQNEAQ (reference sequence). The CDR3 DNA is TGTGCCAGCAGTCTTCTGGGGGGAAGGAACACTGAAGCTTTCTTT. Translation: CASSLLGGRNTEAFF.

The rearrangement joins TRBV6-5 to TRBJ2-1; 7 bases agree with TRBD1. CDR1 and CDR2 (germline): MNHEY, SVGAGI. The CDR3 is 13 residues long. Losses at the gene ends were 4 bases for V and 6 bases for J; bases not matched to a gene: 3. DNA for the CDR3: TGTGCCAGCAGTTGGGACAGAATCAATGAGCAGTTCTTC. Translating gives CASSWDRINEQFF.

The rearrangement uses TRBV6-1 and TRBJ2-2; the D gene is possibly TRBD1 (6 bases). CDR3 size: 15 residues. CDR1 MNHNS and CDR2 SASEGT come from the germline V gene. The germline V and J ends were trimmed by 6 bases and 4 bases, with 15 bases remaining between them. CDR3 in amino acids: CASRLTDRPTGELFF. CDR3 DNA sequence: TGTGCCAGCAGACTTACCGACAGGCCCACCGGGGAGCTGTTTTTT.

The rearrangement links TRBV2 to TRBJ2-1, with 8 bases lining up with TRBD2. There are 15 residues in the CDR3. The J segment lost 6 bases and the V segment lost 4 bases, leaving 8 bases of the junction unmatched. The germline gives CDR1 SNHLY, CDR2 FYNNEI. CDR3 protein: CASSVSAGVSNEQFF. DNA for the CDR3: TGTGCCAGCAGTGTATCAGCGGGAGTATCCAATGAGCAGTTCTTC.

This rearrangement joins TRBV30 to TRBJ1-1; no reliable D call. Germline V gene sequence: CDR1 GTSNPN, CDR2 SVGIG (reference sequence). V was cut by 4 bases and J by 4 bases, with 13 bases left in between. The CDR3 is made up of 13 amino acids. This chain's CDR3 is CAWNPRGVTEAFF. In DNA, the CDR3 is TGTGCCTGGAATCCCCGGGGTGTCACTGAAGCTTTCTTT.

The chain recombines TRBV11-2 with TRBJ2-2; TRBD2 might be the D (6 bases). Germline CDR1 and CDR2: SGHAT and FQNNGV. The V end was cut by 3 bases, the J end by 1 base, with 12 bases between. The CDR3 runs to 16 residues. The CDR3 coding sequence is TGTGCCAGCAGCTTTAGGACTAACGGGAACACCGGGGAGCTGTTTTTT. Its protein is CASSFRTNGNTGELFF.

This chain links TRBV12-1 with TRBJ2-7; the tabulated D call, TRBD1, remains unverified against the DNA. TRBV12-1 is termed a pseudogene. CDR3 length: 16 residues. CDR3: CASSSYSGGNGDEQYF. CDR3 DNA: TGTGCCAGCAGCTCGTATTCAGGGGGCAACGGAGACGAGCAGTACTTC.

This clone appeared once. The chain employs TRBV7-9 and TRBJ1-4, with 7 bases matching TRBD1. The CDR3 is made up of 15 amino acids. V dropped 2 bases and J dropped 6; count of bases not matched to a gene: 6. Germline CDR1 is SEHNR and CDR2 is FQNEAQ (reference sequence). The CDR3 DNA reads TGTGCCAGCAGCTTACGATCAGGGGGAGATGAAAAACTGTTTTTT. Amino acids: CASSLRSGGDEKLFF.

This clone appeared a few times. This sequence joins TRBV9 and TRBJ2-1; 10 bases map to TRBD2. With 3 bases clipped from V and 5 bases from J, the junction kept 2 bases outside the gene matches. CDR3 length equals 14 residues. Germline V gene data show CDR1 as SGDLS and CDR2 as YYNGEE. CDR3 coding DNA: TGTGCCAGCAGCGCCGGACTAGCGGACAATGAGCAGTTCTTC. Protein sequence: CASSAGLADNEQFF.

V and J are TRBV19 and TRBJ2-3, with D possibly being TRBD2 (6 bases). The V and J ends lost 3 bases and 4 bases respectively, with 8 bases between them. This CDR3 region has 13 residues. Germline V gene data show CDR1 as LNHDA and CDR2 as SQIVND (reference sequence). The CDR3 sequence is CASSMAGPDTQYF. The CDR3 DNA sequence: TGTGCCAGTAGTATGGCGGGGCCAGATACGCAGTATTTT.

Only one count was recorded for this clone. The chain carries TRBV7-9 and TRBJ1-4; TRBD1 is a possible D gene (5 bases). Per germline, CDR1 SEHNR and CDR2 FQNEAQ (reference sequence). Trimming left V 2 bases short and J 0 bases short, with 7 bases between. The CDR3 spans 15 residues. The CDR3 DNA reads TGTGCCAGCAGCTTAAAACAGGCAACTAATGAAAAACTGTTTTTT. Translation gives CASSLKQATNEKLFF.

The rearrangement joins TRBV6-1 to TRBJ2-3; D not resolved. Trimming pared 1 base from V and 5 bases from J, leaving 16 bases between. This CDR3 is 16 amino acids long. CDR1 is MNHNS, CDR2 SASEGT, per germline. This CDR3 is CASSEGPSFGQDTQYF. CDR3 nucleotides: TGTGCCAGCAGTGAAGGTCCGAGCTTTGGGCAAGATACGCAGTATTTT.

The chain recombines TRBV6-6 with TRBJ2-1, with TRBD2 matching over 11 bases. Germline values: CDR1 MNHNY, CDR2 SVGAGI (reference sequence). There are 15 residues in the CDR3. Trimming at V came to 4 bases and at J to 3 bases, leaving 2 bases not matched to a gene. The DNA of the CDR3 is TGTGCCAGCAGTTTCACTAGCGGGAGCTACAATGAGCAGTTCTTC. Amino acid sequence: CASSFTSGSYNEQFF.

This clone was seen a few times. This chain connects TRBV18 to TRBJ2-7; TRBD1 aligns across 8 bases. The CDR3 sequence is 14 residues long. V lost 0 bases to trimming and J lost 6 bases; unmatched junction nucleotides: 4. The V gene's germline CDR1 is KGHSH and CDR2 LQKENI. The chain's CDR3 is CASSPPGQVGEQYF. The CDR3 DNA is TGTGCCAGCTCACCACCGGGACAGGTTGGCGAGCAGTACTTC.

This sequence joins TRBV6-6 and TRBJ1-5, with TRBD1 matching over 8 bases. This CDR3 region has 15 residues. J was trimmed by 6 bases and V by 2 bases; bases with no gene match: 6. Germline values: CDR1 MNHNY, CDR2 SVGAGI (reference sequence). CDR3 DNA: TGTGCCAGCAGTTACCCGGACAGGGTGAGTCAGCCCCAGCATTTT. It is translated as CASSYPDRVSQPQHF.

The CDR3 sequence is CASSPLGGATDTQYF. In DNA, the CDR3 is TGTGCCAGCAGCCCATTAGGGGGGGCCACAGATACGCAGTATTTT. The chain links TRBV14 to TRBJ2-3; D may be TRBD2 (7 bases). This CDR3 comprises 15 residues. Germline CDR1 is SGHDN and CDR2 is FVKESK. Trimming stripped 4 bases from V and 2 bases from J, with 13 bases between.

The chain has TRBV9 and TRBJ1-5; 7 bases line up with TRBD1. Germline CDR1 is SGDLS and CDR2 is YYNGEE. J was trimmed by 5 bases and V by 7 bases; bases with no gene match: 9. This CDR3 spans 14 amino acids. The CDR3 nucleotides are TGTGCCAGCGGGAAGGGGGACAGCTATCAGCCCCAGCATTTT. Protein: CASGKGDSYQPQHF.

J is TRBJ2-3 and V is TRBV19; possible D gene TRBD1, 7 bases. Trimming took off 6 bases at V and 2 bases at J, with 12 bases between the two ends. This CDR3 region has 14 residues. Germline values: CDR1 LNHDA, CDR2 SQIVND (reference sequence). The CDR3 DNA reads as TGTGCCAGTAGGCAGGGGGGAGACACAGATACGCAGTATTTT. This gives the protein CASRQGGDTDTQYF.

Worth noting for this clone: The conserved final phenylalanine or tryptophan is absent from the CDR3, which likely points to a read error. It is unclear where the CDR3 begins or ends on the DNA, so no DNA is shown, and the CDR3 is as TCRdb lists it. The rearrangement joins TRBV18 to TRBJ2-7; the tabulated D call, TRBD2, remains unverified against the DNA. CDR1 KGHSH and CDR2 LQKENI come from the germline V gene. From its first to its last residue, the CDR3 has 11 amino acids. CDR3 sequence reads: CASSSGLVSAI.

This clone turned up a few times. The chain combines TRBV5-1 with TRBJ1-2; 8 nucleotides agree with TRBD1. CDR1 and CDR2 (germline): SGHRS, YFSETQ. V gave up 4 bases and J gave up 5 bases; unmatched junction bases: 7. This CDR3 is 14 amino acids long. The CDR3 is CASSTDRGQYGYTF. DNA of the CDR3: TGCGCCAGCAGCACTGACAGGGGTCAATATGGCTACACCTTC.

This clone showed up many times. The chain recombines TRBV6-5 with TRBJ2-7; no definite D call. From germline, CDR1 is MNHEY and CDR2 SVGAGI. The CDR3 runs 15 residues. V was cut by 5 bases and J by 9 bases, with 23 bases left in between. This CDR3 is CASSPEWRHPTRQYF. As DNA, the CDR3 is TGTGCCAGCAGTCCCGAGTGGCGGCACCCTACGAGGCAGTACTTC.

V gene TRBV5-1 combines with J gene TRBJ2-7, with 11 nucleotides matching TRBD2. Germline CDR1 reads SGHRS; CDR2 reads YFSETQ. The CDR3 length is 14 residues. V gave up 4 bases and J gave up 4 bases; unmatched junction bases: 4. Here the CDR3 reads CASSQTSGSYEQYF. The CDR3 region has the DNA TGCGCCAGCAGCCAAACTAGCGGGAGTTACGAGCAGTACTTC.

V gene TRBV10-1 combines with J gene TRBJ2-7; 7 positions match TRBD1. CDR3 length: 13 residues. Germline CDR1 WNHNN, CDR2 SYGVQD (reference sequence). V shed 8 bases, J shed 5 bases, and the junction held 9 bases outside the gene matches. This chain's CDR3 is CASAKGARDEQYF. CDR3 DNA sequence: TGCGCCAGCGCTAAGGGGGCTCGCGACGAGCAGTACTTC.

This clone came up a few times. V gene TRBV9 combines with J gene TRBJ2-2; a weak D match, TRBD2 (6 bases). The V end lost 1 base, the J end lost 1 base, and 11 bases lay between the germline ends. This CDR3 has 16 amino acids. CDR1 SGDLS and CDR2 YYNGEE come from the germline V gene. The CDR3 protein is CASSVHRGGNTGELFF. The CDR3 DNA sequence: TGTGCCAGCAGCGTACATCGGGGAGGGAACACCGGGGAGCTGTTTTTT.